The clone carrying this T cell receptor (beta chain) was seen a single time. Antigen unknown. This sample is drawn from a study of blood T cells in healthy people across ages. Study as a whole: Template-switching capture recovered about one barcoded beta molecule per two T cells.

Notes on the study in general: Age advanced and TCR beta diversity per million T cells fell, roughly linearly. One million T cells yielded diversity estimates that were considered underestimates.

With 5 bases removed from V and 3 bases from J, the gap between germline ends came to 16 bases. The CDR3 totals 15 residues. From germline, CDR1 is SGHTA and CDR2 FQGNSA. Sample-barcoded 5' priming and a J-beta primer mix drove a second PCR of 7 to 11 cycles. Every sample gave at least 2.5 million paired-end reads containing CDR3. Using its own MiXCR run on the 5' RACE reads, TCRdb lists one record per CDR3 protein. The table shows roughly 2 million distinct CDR3 sequences, with roughly 50% occurring only once. V gene TRBV7-2 combines with J gene TRBJ1-1; perhaps TRBD1 as D (6 bases). Sequencing was done on a sample of blood. This receptor was taken from a woman between 40 and 50 years old in good health. CDR3 region: CASSHSGGQYTEAFF. CDR3 nucleotides: TGTGCCAGCAGCCACTCCGGGGGGCAGTACACTGAAGCTTTCTTT. The full variable domain, completed using reference TRBV7-2 and TRBJ1-1, is GAGVSQSPSNKVTEKGKDVELRCDPISGHTALYWYRQSLGQGLEFLIYFQGNSAPDKSGLPSDRFSAERTGGSVSTLTIQRTQQEDSAVYLCASSHSGGQYTEAFFGQGTRLTVV.